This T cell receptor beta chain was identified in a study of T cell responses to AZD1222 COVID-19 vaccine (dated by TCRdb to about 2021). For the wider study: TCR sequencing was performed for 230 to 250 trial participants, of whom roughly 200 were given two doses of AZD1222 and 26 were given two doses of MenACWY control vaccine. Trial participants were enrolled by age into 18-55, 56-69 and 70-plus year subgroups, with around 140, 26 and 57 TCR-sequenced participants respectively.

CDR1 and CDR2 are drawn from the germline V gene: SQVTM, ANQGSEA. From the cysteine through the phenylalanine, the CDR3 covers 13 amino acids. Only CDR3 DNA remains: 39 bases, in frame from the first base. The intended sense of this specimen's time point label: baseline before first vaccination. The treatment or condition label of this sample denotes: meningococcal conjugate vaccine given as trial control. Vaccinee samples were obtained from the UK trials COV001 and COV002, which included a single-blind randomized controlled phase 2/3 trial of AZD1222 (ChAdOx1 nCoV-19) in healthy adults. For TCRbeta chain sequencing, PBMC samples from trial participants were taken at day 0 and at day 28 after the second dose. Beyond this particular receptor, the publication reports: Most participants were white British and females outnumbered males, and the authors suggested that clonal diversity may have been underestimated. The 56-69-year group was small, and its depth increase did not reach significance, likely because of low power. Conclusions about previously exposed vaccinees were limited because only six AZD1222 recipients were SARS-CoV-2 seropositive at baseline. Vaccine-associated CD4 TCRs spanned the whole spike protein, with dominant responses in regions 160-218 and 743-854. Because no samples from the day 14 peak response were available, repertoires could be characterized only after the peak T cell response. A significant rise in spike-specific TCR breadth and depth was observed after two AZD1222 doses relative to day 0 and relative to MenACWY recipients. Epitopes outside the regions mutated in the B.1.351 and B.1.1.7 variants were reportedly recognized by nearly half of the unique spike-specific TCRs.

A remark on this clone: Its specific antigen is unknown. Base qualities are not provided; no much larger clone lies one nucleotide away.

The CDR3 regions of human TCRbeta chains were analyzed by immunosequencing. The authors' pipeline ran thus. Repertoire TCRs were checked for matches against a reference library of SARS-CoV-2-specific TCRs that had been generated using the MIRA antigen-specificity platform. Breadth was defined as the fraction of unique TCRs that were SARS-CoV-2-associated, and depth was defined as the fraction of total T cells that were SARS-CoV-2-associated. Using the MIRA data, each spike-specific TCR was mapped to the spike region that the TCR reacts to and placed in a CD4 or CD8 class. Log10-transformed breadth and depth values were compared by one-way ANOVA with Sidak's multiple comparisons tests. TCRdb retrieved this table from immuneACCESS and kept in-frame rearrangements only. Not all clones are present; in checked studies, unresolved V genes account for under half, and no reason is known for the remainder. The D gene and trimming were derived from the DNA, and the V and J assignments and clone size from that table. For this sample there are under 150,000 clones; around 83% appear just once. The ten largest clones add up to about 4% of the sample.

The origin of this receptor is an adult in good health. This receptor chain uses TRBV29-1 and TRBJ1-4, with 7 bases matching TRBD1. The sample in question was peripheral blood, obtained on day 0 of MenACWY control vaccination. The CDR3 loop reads CTPGGGAHEKLFF. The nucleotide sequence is TGCACCCCAGGGGGGGGAGCGCATGAAAAACTGTTTTTT.